The entry below gives a single TCR beta chain sequence along with its context. What it binds is unknown. Germline V lookup: CDR1 KGHSH, CDR2 LQKENI. The trim removed 8 bases at V and 9 bases at J, leaving 15 bases unmatched. This CDR3 has 14 amino acids. This record comes from a study of cytomegalovirus exposure and HLA in healthy donors. Study-level points and caveats: Reports indicated that the classifier achieved high specificity and sensitivity in diagnosing cytomegalovirus status. Researchers catalogued over 150 TCR beta chains as cytomegalovirus-associated.

The method was immunoSEQ multiplex PCR; TCRdb's version includes in-frame clones alone and lacks a portion of them. The sample lists over 200,000 clones, approximately 86% occurring once. Sequencing was carried out using PBMCs. This chain joins TRBV18 and TRBJ2-5; 7 nucleotides match TRBD2. The origin of this receptor is a woman under 30 in good health and CMV-seronegative. The CDR3: CASQPGTNRGAQYF. The CDR3 nucleotides read TGTGCCAGCCAGCCAGGGACTAACAGAGGGGCCCAGTACTTC.